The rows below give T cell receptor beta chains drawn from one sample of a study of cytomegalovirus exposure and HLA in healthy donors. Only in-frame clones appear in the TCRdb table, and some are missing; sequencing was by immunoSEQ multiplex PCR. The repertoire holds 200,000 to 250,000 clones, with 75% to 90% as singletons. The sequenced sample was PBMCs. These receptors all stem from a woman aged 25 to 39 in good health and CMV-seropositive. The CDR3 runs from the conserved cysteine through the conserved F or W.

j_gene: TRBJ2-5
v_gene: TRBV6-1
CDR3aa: CASSPLDSVAQYF

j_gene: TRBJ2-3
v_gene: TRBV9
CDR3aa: CASSVGSGLADTQYF

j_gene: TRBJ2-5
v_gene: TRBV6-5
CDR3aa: CARHQDRPKETQYF

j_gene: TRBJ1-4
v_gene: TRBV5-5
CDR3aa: CASSLGGTNEKLFF

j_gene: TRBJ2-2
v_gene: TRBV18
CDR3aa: CASSKGGTTGELFF

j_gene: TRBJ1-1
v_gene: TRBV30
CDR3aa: CAWSRGRNTEAFF

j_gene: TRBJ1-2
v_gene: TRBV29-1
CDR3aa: CSVETTVYGYTF

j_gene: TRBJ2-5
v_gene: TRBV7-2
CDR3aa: CASRTGFGEETQYF

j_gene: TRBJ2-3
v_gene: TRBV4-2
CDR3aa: CASRTSSGRSGGDTQYF

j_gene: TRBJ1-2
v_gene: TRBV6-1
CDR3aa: CASSEDRGGGYTF

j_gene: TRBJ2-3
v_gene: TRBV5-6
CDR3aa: CASSLEGQGGPTDTQYF

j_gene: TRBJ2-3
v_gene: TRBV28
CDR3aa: CASSGGTDTQYF

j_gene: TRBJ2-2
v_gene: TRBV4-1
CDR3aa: CASRNPLGPNTGELFF

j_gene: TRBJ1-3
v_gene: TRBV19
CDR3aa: CASSTTGAGNTIYF

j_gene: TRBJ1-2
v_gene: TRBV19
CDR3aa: CASSRSGVEGYTF

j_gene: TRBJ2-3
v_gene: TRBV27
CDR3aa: CASSFDRGTDTQYF

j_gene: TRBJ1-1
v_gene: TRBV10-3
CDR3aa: CATSGTENTEAFF

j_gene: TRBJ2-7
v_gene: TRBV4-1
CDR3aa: CASSQERHYEQYF

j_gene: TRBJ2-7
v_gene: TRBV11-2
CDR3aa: CASSLGLLLAGGTYEQYF

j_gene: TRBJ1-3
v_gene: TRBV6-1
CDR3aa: CASSEVDRGSSGNTIYF

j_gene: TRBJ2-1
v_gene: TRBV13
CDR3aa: CASSLGPGQGYNEQFF

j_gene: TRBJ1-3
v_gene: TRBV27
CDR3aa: CASSYNTVQLSDTIYF

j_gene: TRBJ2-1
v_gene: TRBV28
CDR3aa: CASNKVSSLSYNEQFF

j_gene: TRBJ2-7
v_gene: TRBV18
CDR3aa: CASSPPYYSYEQYF

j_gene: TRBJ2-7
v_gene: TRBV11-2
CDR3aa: CASSLAPGAEQYF

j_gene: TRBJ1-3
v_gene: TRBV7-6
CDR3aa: CASSLRSPGNTIYF

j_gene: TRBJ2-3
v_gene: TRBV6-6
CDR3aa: CASKVGGSTDTQYF

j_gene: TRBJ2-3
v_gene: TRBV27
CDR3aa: CASSYSSGNTDTQYF

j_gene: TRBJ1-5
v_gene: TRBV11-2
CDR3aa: CASSLTPYSNQPQHF

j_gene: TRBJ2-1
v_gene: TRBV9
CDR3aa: CASSVGQGSYNEQFF

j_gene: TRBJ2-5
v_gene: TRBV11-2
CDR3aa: CASSAGTRRGTQYF

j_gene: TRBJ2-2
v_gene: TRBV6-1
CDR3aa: CASSEALGGAVGGGELFF

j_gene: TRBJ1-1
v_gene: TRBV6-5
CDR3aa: CASSSGTGDLEAFF